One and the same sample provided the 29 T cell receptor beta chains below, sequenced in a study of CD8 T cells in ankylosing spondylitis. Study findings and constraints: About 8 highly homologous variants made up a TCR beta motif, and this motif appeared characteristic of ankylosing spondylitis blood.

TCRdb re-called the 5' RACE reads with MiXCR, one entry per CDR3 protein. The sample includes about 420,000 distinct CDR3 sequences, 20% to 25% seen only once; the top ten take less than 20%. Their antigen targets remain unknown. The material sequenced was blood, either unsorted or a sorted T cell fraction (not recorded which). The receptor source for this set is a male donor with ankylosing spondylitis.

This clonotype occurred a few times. For the CDR3, the DNA is TGTGCCAGCAGCTTATTACTAGTTCCGCAGTATTTT. It specifies CASSLLLVPQYF. The rearrangement joins TRBV11-2 to TRBJ2-3, with a tentative D call TRBD2 (5 bases). The CDR3 sequence is 12 residues long. CDR1 SGHAT and CDR2 FQNNGV come from the germline V gene. Trimming took off 2 bases at V and 10 bases at J, with 10 bases between the two ends.

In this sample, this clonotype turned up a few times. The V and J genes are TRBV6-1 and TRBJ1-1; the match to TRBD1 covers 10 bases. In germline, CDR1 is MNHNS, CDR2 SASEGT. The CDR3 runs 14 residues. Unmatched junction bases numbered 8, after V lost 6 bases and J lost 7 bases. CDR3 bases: TGTGCCAGCAGGGGTGGACAGGGGGTTTATGAAGCTTTCTTT. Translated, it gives CASRGGQGVYEAFF.

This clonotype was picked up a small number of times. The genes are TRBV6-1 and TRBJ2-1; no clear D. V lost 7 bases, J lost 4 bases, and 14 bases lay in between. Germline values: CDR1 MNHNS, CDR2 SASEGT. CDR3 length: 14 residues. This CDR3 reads CASIRPPLYNEQFF. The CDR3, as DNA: TGTGCCAGCATTCGCCCCCCCCTGTACAATGAGCAGTTCTTC.

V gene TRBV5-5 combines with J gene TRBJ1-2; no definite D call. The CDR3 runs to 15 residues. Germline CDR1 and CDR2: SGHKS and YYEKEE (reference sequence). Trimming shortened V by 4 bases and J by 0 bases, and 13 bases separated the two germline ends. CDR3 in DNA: TGTGCCAGCAGCCCGCAGAGGCAAGCTAACTATGGCTACACCTTC. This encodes CASSPQRQANYGYTF.

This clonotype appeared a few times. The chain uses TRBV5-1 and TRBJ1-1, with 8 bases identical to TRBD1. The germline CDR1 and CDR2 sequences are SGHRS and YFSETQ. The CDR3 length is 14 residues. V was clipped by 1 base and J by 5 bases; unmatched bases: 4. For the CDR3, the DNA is TGCGCCAGCAGCTTGTTCAGGGGGCGGACTGAAGCTTTCTTT. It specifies CASSLFRGRTEAFF. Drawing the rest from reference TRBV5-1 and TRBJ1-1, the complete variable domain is KAGVTQTPRYLIKTRGQQVTLSCSPISGHRSVSWYQQTPGQGLQFLFEYFSETQRNKGNFPGRFSGRQFSNSRSEMNVSTLELGDSALYLCASSLFRGRTEAFFGQGTRLTVV.

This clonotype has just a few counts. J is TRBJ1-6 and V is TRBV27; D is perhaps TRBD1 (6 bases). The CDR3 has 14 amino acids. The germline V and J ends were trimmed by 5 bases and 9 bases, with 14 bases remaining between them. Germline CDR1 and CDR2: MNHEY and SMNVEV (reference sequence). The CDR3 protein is CASSITGLRSPLHF. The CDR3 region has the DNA TGTGCCAGCAGTATCACAGGGTTGCGTTCACCCCTCCACTTT.

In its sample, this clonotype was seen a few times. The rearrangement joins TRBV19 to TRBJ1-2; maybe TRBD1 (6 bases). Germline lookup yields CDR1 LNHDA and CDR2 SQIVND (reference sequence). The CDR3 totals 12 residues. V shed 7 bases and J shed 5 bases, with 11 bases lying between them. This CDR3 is CASKGHRYGYTF. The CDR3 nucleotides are TGTGCCAGTAAGGGACACCGATATGGCTACACCTTC. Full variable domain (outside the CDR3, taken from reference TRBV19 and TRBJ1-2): DGGITQSPKYLFRKEGQNVTLSCEQNLNHDAMYWYRQDPGQGLRLIYYSQIVNDFQKGDIAEGYSVSREKKESFPLTVTSAQKNPTAFYLCASKGHRYGYTFGSGTRLTVV.

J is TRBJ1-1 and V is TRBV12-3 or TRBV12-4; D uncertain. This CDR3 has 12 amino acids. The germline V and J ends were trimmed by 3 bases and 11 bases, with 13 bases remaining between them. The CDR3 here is CASSFKGLAAFF. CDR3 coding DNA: TGTGCCAGCAGTTTTAAAGGGTTGGCGGCTTTCTTT.

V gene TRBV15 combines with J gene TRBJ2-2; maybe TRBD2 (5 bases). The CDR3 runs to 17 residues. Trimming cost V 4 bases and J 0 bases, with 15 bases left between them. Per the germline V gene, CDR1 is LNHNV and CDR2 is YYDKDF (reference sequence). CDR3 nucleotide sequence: TGTGCCACCAGCATTAACGCGGGCGGAACGAACACCGGGGAGCTGTTTTTT. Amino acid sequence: CATSINAGGTNTGELFF.

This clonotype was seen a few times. The CDR3 sequence: CSPGTNTDTQYF. The CDR3 DNA sequence: TGCAGTCCAGGGACTAACACAGATACGCAGTATTTT. V is TRBV20-1 and J is TRBJ2-3, with TRBD2 identical over 7 bases. CDR1 and CDR2 (germline): DFQATT, SNEGSKA (reference sequence). This CDR3 contains 12 residues. V shed 8 bases, J shed 2 bases, and the junction held 4 bases outside the gene matches.

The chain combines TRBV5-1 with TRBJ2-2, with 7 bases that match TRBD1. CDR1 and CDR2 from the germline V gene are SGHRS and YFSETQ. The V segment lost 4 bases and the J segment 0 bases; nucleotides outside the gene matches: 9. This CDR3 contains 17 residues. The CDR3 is CASSHSVGQSNTGELFF. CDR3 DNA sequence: TGCGCCAGCAGCCACTCCGTGGGACAGTCGAACACCGGGGAGCTGTTTTTT.

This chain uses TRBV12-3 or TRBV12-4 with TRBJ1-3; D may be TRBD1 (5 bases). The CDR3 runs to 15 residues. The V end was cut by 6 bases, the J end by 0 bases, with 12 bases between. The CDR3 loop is CASSGTVDSGNTIYF. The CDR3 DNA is TGTGCCAGCAGCGGGACGGTCGACTCTGGAAACACCATATATTTT.

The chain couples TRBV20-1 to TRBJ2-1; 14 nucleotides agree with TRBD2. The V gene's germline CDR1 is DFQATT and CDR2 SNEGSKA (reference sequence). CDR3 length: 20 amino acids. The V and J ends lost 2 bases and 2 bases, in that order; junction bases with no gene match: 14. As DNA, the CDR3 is TGCAGTGCTAGAACAACCTCCGGGACTAGCGGGAGAATGGCCTACAATGAGCAGTTCTTC. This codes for CSARTTSGTSGRMAYNEQFF.

The CDR3 DNA sequence: TGCGCCAGCAGCTTGGAGCGGCGCTCCTACAATGAGCAGTTCTTC. Amino acids: CASSLERRSYNEQFF. The chain links TRBV5-1 to TRBJ2-1; perhaps TRBD2 as D (5 bases). This CDR3 has 15 residues. Looked up from germline, CDR1 is SGHRS and CDR2 is YFSETQ. V was trimmed by 0 bases and J by 0 bases, leaving 7 bases between them.

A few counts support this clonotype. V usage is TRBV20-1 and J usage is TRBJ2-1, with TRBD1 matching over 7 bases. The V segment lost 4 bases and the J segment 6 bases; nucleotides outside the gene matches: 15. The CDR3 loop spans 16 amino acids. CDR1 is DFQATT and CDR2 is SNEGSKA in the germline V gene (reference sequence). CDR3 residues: CSATNVRGQIPNEQFF. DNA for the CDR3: TGCAGTGCTACAAATGTTCGGGGACAGATCCCCAATGAGCAGTTCTTC.

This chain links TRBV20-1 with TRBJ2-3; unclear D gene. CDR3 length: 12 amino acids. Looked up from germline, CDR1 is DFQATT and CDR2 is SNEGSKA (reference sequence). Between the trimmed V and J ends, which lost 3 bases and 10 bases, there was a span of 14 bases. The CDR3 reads CSASMPRNSQYF. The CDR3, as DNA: TGCAGTGCTAGTATGCCGCGTAACTCGCAGTATTTT.

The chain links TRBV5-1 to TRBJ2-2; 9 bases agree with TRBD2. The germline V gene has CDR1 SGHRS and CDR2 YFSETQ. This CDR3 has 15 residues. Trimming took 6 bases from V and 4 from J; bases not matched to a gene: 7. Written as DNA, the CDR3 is TGCGCCAGCAACGGCGGGGGGGCGAGCACCGGGGAGCTGTTTTTT. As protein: CASNGGGASTGELFF.

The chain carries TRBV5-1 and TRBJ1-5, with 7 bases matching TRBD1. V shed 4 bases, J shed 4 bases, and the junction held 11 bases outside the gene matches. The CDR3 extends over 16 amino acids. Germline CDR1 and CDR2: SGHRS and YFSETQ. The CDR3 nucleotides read TGCGCCAGCAGCCTTGGGGGAGGGGGCCGAAATCAGCCCCAGCATTTT. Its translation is CASSLGGGGRNQPQHF.

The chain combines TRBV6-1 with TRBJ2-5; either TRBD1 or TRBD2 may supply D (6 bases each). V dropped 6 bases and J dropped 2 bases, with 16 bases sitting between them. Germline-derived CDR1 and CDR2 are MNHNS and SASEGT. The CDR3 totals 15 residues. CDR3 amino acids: CASSAGGGEQETQYF. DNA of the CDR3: TGTGCCAGCAGCGCCGGGGGCGGAGAGCAAGAGACCCAGTACTTC.

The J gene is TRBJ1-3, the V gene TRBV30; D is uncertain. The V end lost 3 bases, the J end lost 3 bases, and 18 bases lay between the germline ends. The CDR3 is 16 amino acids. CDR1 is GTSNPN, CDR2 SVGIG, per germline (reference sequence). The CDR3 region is CAWSRERVENGNTIYF. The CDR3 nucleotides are TGTGCCTGGAGCAGAGAGAGGGTGGAGAATGGAAACACCATATATTTT.

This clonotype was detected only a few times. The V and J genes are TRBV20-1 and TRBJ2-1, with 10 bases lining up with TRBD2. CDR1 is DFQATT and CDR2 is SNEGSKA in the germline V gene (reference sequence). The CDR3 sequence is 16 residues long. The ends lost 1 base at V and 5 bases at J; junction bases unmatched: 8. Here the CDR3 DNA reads TGCAGTGCTAGAGTACCTCCGGGACTAGCGAACAATGAGCAGTTCTTC. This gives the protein CSARVPPGLANNEQFF.

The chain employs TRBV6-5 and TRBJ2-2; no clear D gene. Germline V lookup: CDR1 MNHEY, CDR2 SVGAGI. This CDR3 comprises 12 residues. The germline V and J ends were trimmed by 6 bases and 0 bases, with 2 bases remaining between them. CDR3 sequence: CASRPNTGELFF. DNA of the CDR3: TGTGCCAGCAGACCGAACACCGGGGAGCTGTTTTTT.

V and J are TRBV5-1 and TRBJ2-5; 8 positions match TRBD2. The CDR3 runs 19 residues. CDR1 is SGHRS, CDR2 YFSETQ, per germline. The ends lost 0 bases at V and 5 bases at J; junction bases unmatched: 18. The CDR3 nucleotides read TGCGCCAGCAGCTTGGCTTTCGGCGGGAGGATGGGTAAATCGGAGACCCAGTACTTC. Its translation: CASSLAFGGRMGKSETQYF.

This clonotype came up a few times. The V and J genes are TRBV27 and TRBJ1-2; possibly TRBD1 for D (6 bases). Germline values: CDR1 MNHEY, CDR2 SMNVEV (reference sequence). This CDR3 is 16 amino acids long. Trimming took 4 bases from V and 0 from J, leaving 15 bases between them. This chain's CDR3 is CASSSLTGPSNYGYTF. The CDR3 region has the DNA TGTGCCAGCAGTTCCCTTACAGGGCCGTCTAACTATGGCTACACCTTC.

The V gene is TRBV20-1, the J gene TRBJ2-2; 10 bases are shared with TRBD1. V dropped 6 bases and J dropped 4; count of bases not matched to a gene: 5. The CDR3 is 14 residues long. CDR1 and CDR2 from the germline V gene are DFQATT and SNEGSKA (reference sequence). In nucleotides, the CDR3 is TGCAGTGCACGACAGGGGGCCGGCACCGGGGAGCTGTTTTTT. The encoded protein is CSARQGAGTGELFF.

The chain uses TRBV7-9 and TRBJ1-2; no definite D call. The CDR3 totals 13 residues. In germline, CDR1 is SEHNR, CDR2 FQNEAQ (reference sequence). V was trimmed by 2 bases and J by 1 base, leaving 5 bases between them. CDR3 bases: TGTGCCAGCAGCTTAAGTAGTAACTATGGCTACACCTTC. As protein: CASSLSSNYGYTF.

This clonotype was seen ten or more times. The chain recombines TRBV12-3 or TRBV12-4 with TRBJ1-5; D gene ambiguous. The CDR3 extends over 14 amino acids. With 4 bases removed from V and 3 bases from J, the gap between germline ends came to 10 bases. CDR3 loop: CASSYGGSNQPQHF. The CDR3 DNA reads TGTGCCAGCAGTTATGGAGGCTCCAATCAGCCCCAGCATTTT.

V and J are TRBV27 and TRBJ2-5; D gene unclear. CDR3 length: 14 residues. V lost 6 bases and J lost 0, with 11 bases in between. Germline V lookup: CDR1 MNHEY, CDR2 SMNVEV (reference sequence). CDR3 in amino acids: CASSRPGYQETQYF. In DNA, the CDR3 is TGTGCCAGCAGCCGACCCGGGTACCAAGAGACCCAGTACTTC.

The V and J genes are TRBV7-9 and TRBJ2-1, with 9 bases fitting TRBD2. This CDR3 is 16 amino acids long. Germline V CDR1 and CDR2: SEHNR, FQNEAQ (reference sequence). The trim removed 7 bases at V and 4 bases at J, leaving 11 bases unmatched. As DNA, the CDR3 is TGTGCCAGCACCGTAGCGGGGGTTAGCGGATACAATGAGCAGTTCTTC. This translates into CASTVAGVSGYNEQFF.